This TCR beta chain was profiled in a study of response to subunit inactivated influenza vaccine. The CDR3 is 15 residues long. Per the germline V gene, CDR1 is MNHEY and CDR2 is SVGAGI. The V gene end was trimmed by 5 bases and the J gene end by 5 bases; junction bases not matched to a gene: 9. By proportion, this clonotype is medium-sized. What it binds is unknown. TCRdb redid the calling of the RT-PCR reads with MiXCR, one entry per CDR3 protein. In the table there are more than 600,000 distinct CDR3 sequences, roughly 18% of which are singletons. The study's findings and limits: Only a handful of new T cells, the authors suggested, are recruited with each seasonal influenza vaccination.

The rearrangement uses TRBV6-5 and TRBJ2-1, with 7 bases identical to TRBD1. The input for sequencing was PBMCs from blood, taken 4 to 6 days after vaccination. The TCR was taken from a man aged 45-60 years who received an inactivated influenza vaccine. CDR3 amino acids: CASSTPGTAHNEQFF. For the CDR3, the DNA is TGTGCCAGCAGTACTCCCGGGACAGCCCACAATGAGCAGTTCTTC.